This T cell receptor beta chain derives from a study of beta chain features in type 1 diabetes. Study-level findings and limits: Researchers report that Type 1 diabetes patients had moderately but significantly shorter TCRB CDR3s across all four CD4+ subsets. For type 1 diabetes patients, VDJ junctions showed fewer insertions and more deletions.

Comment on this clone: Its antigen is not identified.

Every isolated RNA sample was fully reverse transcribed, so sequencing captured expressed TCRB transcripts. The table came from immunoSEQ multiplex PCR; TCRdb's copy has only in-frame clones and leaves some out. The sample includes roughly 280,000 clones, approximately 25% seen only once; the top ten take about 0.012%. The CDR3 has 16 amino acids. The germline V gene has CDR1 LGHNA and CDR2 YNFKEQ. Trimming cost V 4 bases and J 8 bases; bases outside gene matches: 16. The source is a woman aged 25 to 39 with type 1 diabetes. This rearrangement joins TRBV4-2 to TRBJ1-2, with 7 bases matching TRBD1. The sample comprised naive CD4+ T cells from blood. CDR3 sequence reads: CASSRAPGVGGKGYTF. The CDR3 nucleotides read TGTGCCAGCAGCCGAGCCCCAGGAGTAGGGGGCAAGGGCTACACCTTC.